These 24 T cell receptor beta chains were all obtained from the same sample, sequenced in a study of chemoradiotherapy in HPV16-positive cancers. This table comes from immunoSEQ multiplex PCR, and its TCRdb copy is limited to in-frame clones, with some not included. The table includes tens of thousands of clones, more than 80% detected once. Sequenced here: blood, sampled from a patient who underwent chemoradiotherapy. The source is a human donor with HPV-associated anogenital cancer.

The chain combines TRBV5-1 with TRBJ1-4; a possible D gene is TRBD1 (5 bases). Germline-derived CDR1 and CDR2 are SGHRS and YFSETQ. This CDR3 comprises 17 residues. V was trimmed by 0 bases and J by 5 bases, leaving 17 bases between them. CDR3 protein: CASSLAGSGNGNEKLFF. The DNA of the CDR3 is TGCGCCAGCAGCTTGGCCGGGTCAGGGAATGGGAATGAAAAACTGTTTTTT.

The chain employs TRBV27 and TRBJ2-6; no firm D call. This CDR3 region has 15 residues. Germline V gene lookup returns CDR1 MNHEY and CDR2 SMNVEV (reference sequence). Deletions cut 5 bases from V and 0 bases from J, with 8 bases between. This CDR3 reads CASSQVPSGANVLTF. CDR3 bases: TGTGCCAGCAGTCAAGTCCCCTCTGGGGCCAACGTCCTGACTTTC. Variable domain in full (rest from reference TRBV27 and TRBJ2-6): EAQVTQNPRYLITVTGKKLTVTCSQNMNHEYMSWYRQDPGLGLRQIYYSMNVEVTDKGDVPEGYKVSRKEKRNFPLILESPSPNQTSLYFCASSQVPSGANVLTFGAGSRLTVL.

A word on this clone: Other DNA sequences from this sample encode an identical CDR3 as well. The chain links TRBV4-1 to TRBJ1-1, with no clear D. Germline CDR1 reads MGHRA; CDR2 reads YSYEKL. This CDR3 has 14 amino acids. Trimming removed 6 bases from V and 0 bases from J, with 11 bases in between. CDR3 sequence reads: CASSSSPLNTEAFF. The CDR3 DNA reads TGCGCCAGCAGTTCTAGTCCGTTGAACACTGAAGCTTTCTTT.

The rearrangement joins TRBV5-5 to TRBJ2-1; tentatively, D is TRBD1 (5 bases). The CDR3 spans 15 residues. The germline gives CDR1 SGHKS, CDR2 YYEKEE (reference sequence). The V gene lost 3 bases and the J gene lost 1 base, with 11 bases spanning the gap. CDR3: CASSSLGDSYNEQFF. CDR3 nucleotide sequence: TGTGCCAGCAGCTCATTAGGGGATTCCTACAATGAGCAGTTCTTC.

CDR3 sequence: CASYLSLVAKNIQYF. The CDR3 DNA reads TGTGCCAGCTACCTATCGCTGGTGGCCAAAAACATTCAGTACTTC. The rearrangement links TRBV6-1 to TRBJ2-4, with unresolved D. Germline V gene lookup returns CDR1 MNHNS and CDR2 SASEGT. CDR3 size: 15 residues. V dropped 8 bases and J dropped 1 base, with 15 bases sitting between them.

This chain joins TRBV18 and TRBJ2-7; D gene unclear. Germline loops: CDR1 KGHSH, CDR2 LQKENI. The V end was cut by 3 bases, the J end by 3 bases, with 9 bases between. CDR3 length equals 13 residues. The chain's CDR3 is CASSPQTLYEQYF. The DNA of the CDR3 is TGTGCCAGCTCACCCCAGACTCTCTACGAGCAGTACTTC.

The chain employs TRBV5-1 and TRBJ2-1; 11 bases fit TRBD2. The V and J ends lost 4 bases and 7 bases, in that order; junction bases with no gene match: 13. This CDR3 has 17 residues. Per germline, CDR1 SGHRS and CDR2 YFSETQ. In nucleotides, the CDR3 is TGCGCCAGCAGCCCGGGGCGAACTAGCGGGGGATTAAATGAGCAGTTCTTC. Its translation is CASSPGRTSGGLNEQFF.

The chain recombines TRBV6-5 with TRBJ1-5, with D unresolved. Germline V gene data show CDR1 as MNHEY and CDR2 as SVGAGI. The CDR3 runs 13 residues. The V end lost 2 bases, the J end lost 14 bases, and 16 bases lay between the germline ends. CDR3 coding DNA: TGTGCCAGCAGTTACGGTTTAGGAAAAGAAAAGCATTTT. It translates to CASSYGLGKEKHF.

The chain recombines TRBV29-1 with TRBJ1-1; no firm D call. CDR3 length equals 13 residues. The germline CDR1 and CDR2 sequences are SQVTM and ANQGSEA. Trimming removed 7 bases from V and 0 bases from J, with 12 bases in between. CDR3 sequence: CSAGEQMNTEAFF. CDR3 sequence (DNA): TGCAGCGCCGGGGAACAGATGAACACTGAAGCTTTCTTT.

This clone was seen a few times. The chain has TRBV18 and TRBJ1-6, with 7 nucleotides matching TRBD1. CDR1 is KGHSH, CDR2 LQKENI, per germline. Trimming cost V 3 bases and J 7 bases; bases outside gene matches: 9. CDR3 size: 16 residues. CDR3: CASSPQGGVNNSPLHF. As DNA, the CDR3 is TGTGCCAGCTCACCCCAGGGGGGAGTCAACAATTCACCCCTCCACTTT.

This chain joins TRBV5-3 and TRBJ1-5, with D uncertain. TRBV5-3 is recorded as an ORF, its role being uncertain. The CDR3 has 19 residues. Trimming left V 4 bases short and J 0 bases short, with 23 bases between. The CDR3 spells CARSGNRGPPPYSNQPQHF. In nucleotides, the CDR3 is TGTGCCAGAAGCGGTAATCGTGGACCTCCCCCGTATAGCAATCAGCCCCAGCATTTT.

This clone came up once. The V gene is TRBV27, the J gene TRBJ2-5, with 8 bases fitting TRBD1. The V gene end was trimmed by 5 bases and the J gene end by 4 bases; junction bases not matched to a gene: 12. Germline V lookup: CDR1 MNHEY, CDR2 SMNVEV (reference sequence). The CDR3 covers 16 residues. The chain's CDR3 is CASSALLTGVGETQYF. As DNA, the CDR3 is TGTGCCAGCAGTGCCCTCTTGACAGGGGTTGGAGAGACCCAGTACTTC.

The V gene is TRBV5-1, the J gene TRBJ1-1; D is unresolved. The CDR3 is 14 residues long. From germline, CDR1 is SGHRS and CDR2 YFSETQ. Trimming pared 1 base from V and 1 base from J, leaving 8 bases between. The CDR3 DNA sequence: TGCGCCAGCAGCTTGCTTGCAGCGAACACTGAAGCTTTCTTT. It specifies CASSLLAANTEAFF.

The chain carries TRBV7-9 and TRBJ2-1; D unresolved. The CDR3 runs 13 residues. Germline V CDR1 and CDR2: SEHNR, FQNEAQ (reference sequence). Trimming took off 1 base at V and 5 bases at J, with 6 bases between the two ends. The CDR3 DNA reads TGTGCCAGCAGCTTAGTAGTCAACAATGAGCAGTTCTTC. Encoded protein: CASSLVVNNEQFF.

This sequence joins TRBV9 and TRBJ1-2; TRBD1 matches at 7 bases. The germline CDR1 and CDR2 sequences are SGDLS and YYNGEE. This CDR3 is built from 15 residues. V shed 4 bases, J shed 3 bases, and the junction held 9 bases outside the gene matches. CDR3 residues: CASSPGDSSDYGYTF. DNA of the CDR3: TGTGCCAGCAGCCCGGGGGACAGTAGCGACTATGGCTACACCTTC.

The chain is built from TRBV5-8 and TRBJ1-4; maybe TRBD1 (6 bases). The V gene's germline CDR1 is SGHTS and CDR2 YDEGEE. This CDR3 is built from 15 residues. Deletions cut 2 bases from V and 3 bases from J, with 11 bases between. Here the CDR3 reads CASSLVGQPNEKLFF. The DNA for the CDR3 is TGTGCCAGCAGCTTAGTCGGACAGCCTAATGAAAAACTGTTTTTT.

This clone was seen just once. This chain links TRBV6-5 with TRBJ2-7, with a possible D match to TRBD1 (7 bases). The germline V and J ends were trimmed by 8 bases and 1 base, with 18 bases remaining between them. The CDR3 extends over 15 amino acids. Germline V CDR1 and CDR2: MNHEY, SVGAGI. As DNA, the CDR3 is TGTGCCAGCCGGGGCCAGGGGGGCGCGTCCTACGAGCAGTACTTC. As protein: CASRGQGGASYEQYF.

The V gene is TRBV30, the J gene TRBJ1-5; TRBD1 matches at 7 bases. The CDR3 loop spans 15 amino acids. Trimming cost V 3 bases and J 3 bases; bases outside gene matches: 8. Germline V gene lookup returns CDR1 GTSNPN and CDR2 SVGIG (reference sequence). The CDR3 sequence: CAWSLGTASNQPQHF. The CDR3 coding sequence is TGTGCCTGGAGCCTCGGGACAGCTTCCAATCAGCCCCAGCATTTT.

This chain uses TRBV7-6 with TRBJ2-1; 8 nucleotides line up with TRBD1. Germline CDR1 SGHVS, CDR2 FNYEAQ. The CDR3 covers 15 residues. V was clipped by 4 bases and J by 2 bases; unmatched bases: 4. In nucleotides, the CDR3 is TGTGCCAGCAGCTACGACAGGGGTGCCTACAATGAGCAGTTCTTC. Translation gives CASSYDRGAYNEQFF.

The chain couples TRBV30 to TRBJ1-6; D is perhaps TRBD1 (6 bases). The CDR3 extends over 14 amino acids. V lost 3 bases, J lost 7 bases, and 13 bases lay in between. Germline CDR1 GTSNPN, CDR2 SVGIG (reference sequence). Here the CDR3 reads CAWSRGQGNSPLHF. CDR3 in DNA: TGTGCCTGGAGCCGGGGACAAGGGAATTCACCCCTCCACTTT.

V is TRBV2 and J is TRBJ2-2, with D possibly TRBD1 on 5 matching bases. V was trimmed by 5 bases and J by 0 bases, leaving 10 bases between them. There are 15 residues in the CDR3. CDR1 is SNHLY, CDR2 FYNNEI, per germline. As DNA, the CDR3 is TGTGCCAGCAGTCTCCGACAGTCGAACACCGGGGAGCTGTTTTTT. It codes for CASSLRQSNTGELFF.

This chain links TRBV29-1 with TRBJ2-3; TRBD2 matches 10 bases. CDR3 length: 14 amino acids. J lost 0 bases, V lost 6 bases, and 3 bases had no gene match. The V gene's germline CDR1 is SQVTM and CDR2 ANQGSEA. CDR3 region: CSVRTSGSTDTQYF. As DNA, the CDR3 is TGCAGCGTGCGGACTAGCGGTAGCACAGATACGCAGTATTTT.

The chain has TRBV7-9 and TRBJ1-3; no reliable D call. The CDR3 runs to 15 residues. CDR1 and CDR2 from the germline V gene are SEHNR and FQNEAQ (reference sequence). Trimming stripped 6 bases from V and 2 bases from J, with 14 bases between. CDR3 residues: CASSPAGPPGNTIYF. The CDR3 DNA is TGTGCCAGCAGTCCAGCCGGGCCCCCTGGAAACACCATATATTTT. Variable domain in full (rest from reference TRBV7-9 and TRBJ1-3): DTGVSQNPRHKITKRGQNVTFRCDPISEHNRLYWYRQTLGQGPEFLTYFQNEAQLEKSRLLSDRFSAERPKGSFSTLEIQRTEQGDSAMYLCASSPAGPPGNTIYFGEGSWLTVV.

The chain recombines TRBV19 with TRBJ1-6, with D hard to call. The CDR3 loop spans 15 amino acids. Germline values: CDR1 LNHDA, CDR2 SQIVND (reference sequence). Trimming stripped 4 bases from V and 6 bases from J, with 13 bases between. CDR3 region: CASSRGVSSNSPLHF. Here the CDR3 DNA reads TGTGCCAGTAGTAGGGGTGTCTCAAGTAATTCACCCCTCCACTTT.